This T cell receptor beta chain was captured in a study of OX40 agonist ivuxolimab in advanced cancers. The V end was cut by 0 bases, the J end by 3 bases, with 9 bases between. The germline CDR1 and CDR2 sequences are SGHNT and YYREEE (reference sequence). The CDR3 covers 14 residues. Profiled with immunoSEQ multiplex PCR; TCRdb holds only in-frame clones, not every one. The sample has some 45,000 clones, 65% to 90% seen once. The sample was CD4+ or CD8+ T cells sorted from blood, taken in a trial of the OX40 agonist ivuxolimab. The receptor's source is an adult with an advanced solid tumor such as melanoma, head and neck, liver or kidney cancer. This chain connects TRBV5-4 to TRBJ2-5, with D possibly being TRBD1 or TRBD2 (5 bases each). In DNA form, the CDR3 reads TGTGCCAGCAGCTTGGTGGGGACCGAAGAGACCCAGTACTTC. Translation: CASSLVGTEETQYF.